This T cell receptor beta chain was identified in a study of early stage breast cancer tumors. About the research overall: About 70% of the 16 invasive tumors were ER+, PR+ and HER2-. Invasive lobular carcinomas made up about 30% of the 12 ER+/PR+/HER2- tumors. Around 10-fold was the mean read coverage per sample. General observations from the study: Comparing each tissue with blood distinguished tumor from normal in about 85% of the 16 patients.

TCRdb keeps only in-frame clones here, not all; method: immunoSEQ multiplex PCR. This table has tens of thousands of clones, about 93% appearing once. To note about this clone: What it binds is not known.

Trimming cost V 6 bases and J 6 bases, with 14 bases left between them. Germline CDR1 and CDR2: LNHDA and SQIVND (reference sequence). The CDR3 consists of 13 residues. Specimen: blood. V and J are TRBV19 and TRBJ1-2; D remains unclear. The TCR originated in a person aged 65-85 years with breast cancer. This chain's CDR3 is CASSEEGMNGYTF. In DNA, the CDR3 is TGTGCCAGTAGCGAGGAGGGTATGAATGGCTACACCTTC.